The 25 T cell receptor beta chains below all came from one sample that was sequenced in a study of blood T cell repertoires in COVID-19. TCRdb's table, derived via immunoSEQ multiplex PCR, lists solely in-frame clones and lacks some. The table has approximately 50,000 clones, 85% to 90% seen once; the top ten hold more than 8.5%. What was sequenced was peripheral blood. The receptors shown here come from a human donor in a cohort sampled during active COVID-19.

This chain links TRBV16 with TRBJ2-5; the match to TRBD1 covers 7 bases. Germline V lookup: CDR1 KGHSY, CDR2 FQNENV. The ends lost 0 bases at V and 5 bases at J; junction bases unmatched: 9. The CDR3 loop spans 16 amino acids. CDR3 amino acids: CASSQSRAGGRETQYF. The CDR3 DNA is TGTGCCAGCAGCCAATCGAGGGCAGGGGGAAGGGAGACCCAGTACTTC.

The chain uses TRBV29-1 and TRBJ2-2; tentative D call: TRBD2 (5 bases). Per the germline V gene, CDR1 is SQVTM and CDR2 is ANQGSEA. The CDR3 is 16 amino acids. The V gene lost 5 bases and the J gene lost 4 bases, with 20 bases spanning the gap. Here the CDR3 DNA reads TGCAGCGTTTCCAGAGGTAGCGCTATTTTCACCGGGGAGCTGTTTTTT. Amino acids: CSVSRGSAIFTGELFF.

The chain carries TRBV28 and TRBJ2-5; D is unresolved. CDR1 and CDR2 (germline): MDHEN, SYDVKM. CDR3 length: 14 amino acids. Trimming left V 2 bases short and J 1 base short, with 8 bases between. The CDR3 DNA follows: TGTGCCAGCAGTTTAGGGCATTCCCAAGAGACCCAGTACTTC. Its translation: CASSLGHSQETQYF.

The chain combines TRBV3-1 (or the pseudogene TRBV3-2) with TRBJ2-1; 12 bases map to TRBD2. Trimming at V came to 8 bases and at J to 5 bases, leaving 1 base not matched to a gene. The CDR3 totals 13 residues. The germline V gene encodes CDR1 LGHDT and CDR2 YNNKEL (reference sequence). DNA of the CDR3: TGTGCCAGCGGACTAGCGGGAAACAATGAGCAGTTCTTC. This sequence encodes CASGLAGNNEQFF.

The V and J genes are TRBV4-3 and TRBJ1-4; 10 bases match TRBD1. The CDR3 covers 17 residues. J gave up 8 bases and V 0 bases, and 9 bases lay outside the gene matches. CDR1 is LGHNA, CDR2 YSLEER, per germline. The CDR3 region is CASSQDQRQGAGEKLFF. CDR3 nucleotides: TGCGCCAGCAGCCAAGATCAGAGACAGGGGGCGGGGGAAAAACTGTTTTTT.

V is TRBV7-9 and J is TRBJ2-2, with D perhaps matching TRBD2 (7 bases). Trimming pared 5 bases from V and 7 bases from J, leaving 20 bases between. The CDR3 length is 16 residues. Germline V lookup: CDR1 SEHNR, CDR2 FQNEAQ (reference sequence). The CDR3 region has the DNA TGTGCCAGCAGCCCCGCTAGGGGGGGCGCTTTCGGGGAGCTGTTTTTT. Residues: CASSPARGGAFGELFF.

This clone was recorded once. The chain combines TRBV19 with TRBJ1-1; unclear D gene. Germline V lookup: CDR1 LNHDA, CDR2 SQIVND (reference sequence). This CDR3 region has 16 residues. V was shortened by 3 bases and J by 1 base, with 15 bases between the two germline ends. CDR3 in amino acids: CASSIGYTRANTEAFF. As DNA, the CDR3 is TGTGCCAGTAGTATCGGGTACACGAGGGCGAACACTGAAGCTTTCTTT.

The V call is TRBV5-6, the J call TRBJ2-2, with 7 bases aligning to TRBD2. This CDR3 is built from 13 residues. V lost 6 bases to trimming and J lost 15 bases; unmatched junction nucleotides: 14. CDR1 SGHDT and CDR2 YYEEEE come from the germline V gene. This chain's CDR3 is CASTSPGEGGVFF. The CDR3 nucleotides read TGTGCCAGCACCTCCCCTGGGGAGGGAGGGGTGTTTTTT.

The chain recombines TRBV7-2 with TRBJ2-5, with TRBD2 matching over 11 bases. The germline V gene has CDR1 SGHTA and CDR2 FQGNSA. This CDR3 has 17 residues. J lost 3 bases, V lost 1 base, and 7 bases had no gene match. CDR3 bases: TGTGCCAGCAGCTTAGGCGCACTAGCGGGAGCTGAAGAGACCCAGTACTTC. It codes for CASSLGALAGAEETQYF.

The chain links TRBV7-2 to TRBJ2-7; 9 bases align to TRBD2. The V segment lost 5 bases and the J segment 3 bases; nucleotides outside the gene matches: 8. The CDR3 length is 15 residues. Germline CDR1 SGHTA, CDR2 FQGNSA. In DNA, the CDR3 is TGTGCCAGCAGCCTCACTAGCGGGCCATACTACGAGCAGTACTTC. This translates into CASSLTSGPYYEQYF.

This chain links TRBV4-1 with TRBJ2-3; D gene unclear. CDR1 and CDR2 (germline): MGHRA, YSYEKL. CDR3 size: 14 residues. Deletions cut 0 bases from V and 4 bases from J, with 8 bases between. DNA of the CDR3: TGCGCCAGCAGCCAAGATCCCTTTGCAGATACGCAGTATTTT. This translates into CASSQDPFADTQYF.

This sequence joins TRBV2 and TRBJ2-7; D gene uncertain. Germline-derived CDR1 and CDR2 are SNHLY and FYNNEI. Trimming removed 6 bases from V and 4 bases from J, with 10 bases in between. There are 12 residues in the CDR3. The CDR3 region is CASRSLVYEQYF. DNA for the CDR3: TGTGCCAGCAGGTCTTTAGTATACGAGCAGTACTTC.

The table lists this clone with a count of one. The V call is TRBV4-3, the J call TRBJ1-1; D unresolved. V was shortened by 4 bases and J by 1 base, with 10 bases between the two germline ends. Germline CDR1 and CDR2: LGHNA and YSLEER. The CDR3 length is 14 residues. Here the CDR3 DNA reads TGCGCCAGCAGCCTGGCAGTCGAGAACACTGAAGCTTTCTTT. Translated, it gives CASSLAVENTEAFF.

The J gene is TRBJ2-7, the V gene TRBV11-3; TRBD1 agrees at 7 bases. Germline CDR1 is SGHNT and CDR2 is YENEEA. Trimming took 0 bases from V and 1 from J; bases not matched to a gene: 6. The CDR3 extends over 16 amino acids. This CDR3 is CASSLDIQGVSYEQYF. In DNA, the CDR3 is TGTGCCAGCAGCTTAGATATCCAGGGGGTGTCCTACGAGCAGTACTTC.

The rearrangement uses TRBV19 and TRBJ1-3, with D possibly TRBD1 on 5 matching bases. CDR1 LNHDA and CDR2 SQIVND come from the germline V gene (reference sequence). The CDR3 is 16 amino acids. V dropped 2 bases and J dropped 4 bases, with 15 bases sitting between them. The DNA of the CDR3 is TGTGCCAGTAGTATAAGCGGGGCAGGCTCCGGAAACACCATATATTTT. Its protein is CASSISGAGSGNTIYF.

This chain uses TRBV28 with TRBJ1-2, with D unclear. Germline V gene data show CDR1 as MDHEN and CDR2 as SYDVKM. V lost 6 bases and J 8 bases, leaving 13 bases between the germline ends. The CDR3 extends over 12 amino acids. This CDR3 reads CASRLGPGGYTF. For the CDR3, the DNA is TGTGCCAGCAGATTGGGTCCGGGAGGCTACACCTTC.

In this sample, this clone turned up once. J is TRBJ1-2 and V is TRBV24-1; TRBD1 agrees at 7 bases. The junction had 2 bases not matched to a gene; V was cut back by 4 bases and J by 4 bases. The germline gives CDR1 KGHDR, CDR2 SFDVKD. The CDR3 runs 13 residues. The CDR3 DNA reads TGTGCCACCAGTGACAGACAGGGCTATGGCTACACCTTC. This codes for CATSDRQGYGYTF.

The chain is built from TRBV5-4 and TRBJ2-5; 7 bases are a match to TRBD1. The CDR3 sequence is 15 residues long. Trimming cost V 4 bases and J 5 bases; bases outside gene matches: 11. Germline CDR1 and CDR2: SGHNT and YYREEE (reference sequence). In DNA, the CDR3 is TGTGCCAGCAGCCCCCCGGTAGGGGGCCGGGAGACCCAGTACTTC. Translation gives CASSPPVGGRETQYF. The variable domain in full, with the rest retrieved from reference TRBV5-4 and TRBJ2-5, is ETGVTQSPTHLIKTRGQQVTLRCSSQSGHNTVSWYQQALGQGPQFIFQYYREEENGRGNFPPRFSGLQFPNYSSELNVNALELDDSALYLCASSPPVGGRETQYFGPGTRLLVL.

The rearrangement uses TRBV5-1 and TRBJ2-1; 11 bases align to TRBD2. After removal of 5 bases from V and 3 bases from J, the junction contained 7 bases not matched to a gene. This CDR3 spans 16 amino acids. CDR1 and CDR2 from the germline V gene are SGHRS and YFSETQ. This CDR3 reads CASSPTGTSGYNEQFF. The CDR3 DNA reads TGCGCCAGCAGTCCTACCGGGACTAGCGGCTACAATGAGCAGTTCTTC. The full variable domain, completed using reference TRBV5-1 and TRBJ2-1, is KAGVTQTPRYLIKTRGQQVTLSCSPISGHRSVSWYQQTPGQGLQFLFEYFSETQRNKGNFPGRFSGRQFSNSRSEMNVSTLELGDSALYLCASSPTGTSGYNEQFFGPGTRLTVL.

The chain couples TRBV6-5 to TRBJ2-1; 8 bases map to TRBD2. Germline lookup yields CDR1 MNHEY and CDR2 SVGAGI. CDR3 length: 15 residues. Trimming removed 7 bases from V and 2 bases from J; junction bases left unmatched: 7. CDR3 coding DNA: TGTGCCAGCAAAATCCCCGGGGGGGCCTACAATGAGCAGTTCTTC. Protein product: CASKIPGGAYNEQFF.

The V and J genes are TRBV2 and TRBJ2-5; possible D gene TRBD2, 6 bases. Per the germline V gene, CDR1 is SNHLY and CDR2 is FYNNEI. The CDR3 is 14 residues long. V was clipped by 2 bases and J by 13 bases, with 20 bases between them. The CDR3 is CASSEFATRTIGYF. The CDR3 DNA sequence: TGTGCCAGCAGTGAATTTGCTACTAGGACTATTGGGTACTTC.

The CDR3: CASSLNSREQYF. The CDR3, as DNA: TGCGCCAGCAGCTTGAACAGCAGGGAGCAGTACTTC. This rearrangement joins TRBV5-1 to TRBJ2-7; D not resolved. This CDR3 is built from 12 residues. The germline V gene has CDR1 SGHRS and CDR2 YFSETQ. Trimming removed 1 base at V and 7 bases at J, with 9 bases between.

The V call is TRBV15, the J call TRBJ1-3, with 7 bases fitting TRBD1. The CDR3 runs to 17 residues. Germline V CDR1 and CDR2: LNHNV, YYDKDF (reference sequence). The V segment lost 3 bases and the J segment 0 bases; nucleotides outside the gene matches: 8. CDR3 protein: CATSRRDRAFSGNTIYF. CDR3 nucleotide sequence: TGTGCCACCAGCAGGAGGGACAGAGCTTTCTCTGGAAACACCATATATTTT.

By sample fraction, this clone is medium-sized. In DNA form, the CDR3 reads TGTGCCAGCAGTCCCAACAGGGATTACAATGAGCAGTTCTTC. It codes for CASSPNRDYNEQFF. The rearrangement joins TRBV7-3 to TRBJ2-1, with D perhaps matching TRBD1 (6 bases). V lost 6 bases to trimming and J lost 4 bases, with 13 bases between them. Germline V gene lookup returns CDR1 SGHTA and CDR2 FQGTGA. The CDR3 covers 14 residues.

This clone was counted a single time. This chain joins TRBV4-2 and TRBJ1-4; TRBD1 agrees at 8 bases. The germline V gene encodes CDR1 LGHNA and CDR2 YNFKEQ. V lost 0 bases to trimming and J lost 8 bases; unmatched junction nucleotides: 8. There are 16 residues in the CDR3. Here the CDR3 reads CASSQDQGRQGEKLFF. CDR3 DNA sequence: TGTGCCAGCAGCCAAGACCAGGGGCGACAGGGGGAAAAACTGTTTTTT.